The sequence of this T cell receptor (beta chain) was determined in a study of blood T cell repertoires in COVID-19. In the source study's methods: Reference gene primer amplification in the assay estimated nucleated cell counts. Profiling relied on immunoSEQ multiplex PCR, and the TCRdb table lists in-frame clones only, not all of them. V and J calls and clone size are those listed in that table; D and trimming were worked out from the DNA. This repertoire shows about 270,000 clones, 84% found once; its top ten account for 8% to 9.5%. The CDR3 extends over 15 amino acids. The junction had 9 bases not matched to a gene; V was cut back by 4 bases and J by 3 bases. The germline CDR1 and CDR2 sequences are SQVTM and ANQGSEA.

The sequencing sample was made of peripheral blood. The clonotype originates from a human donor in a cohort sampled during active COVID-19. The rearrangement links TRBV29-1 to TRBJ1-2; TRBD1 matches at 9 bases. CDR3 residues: CSVGGQGSLDYGYTF. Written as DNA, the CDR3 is TGCAGCGTTGGGGGACAGGGTAGTCTCGACTATGGCTACACCTTC. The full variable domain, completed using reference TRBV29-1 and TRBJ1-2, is SAVISQKPSRDICQRGTSLTIQCQVDSQVTMMFWYRQQPGQSLTLIATANQGSEATYESGFVIDKFPISRPNLTFSTLTVSNMSPEDSSIYLCSVGGQGSLDYGYTFGSGTRLTVV.